This note documents a single T cell receptor beta chain sequence. The sample is drawn from a study of blood T cell repertoires in COVID-19. In the study overall: Either two negative PCRs, clearance, or symptom resolution qualified Cohort 3 donors as recovered.

Participants, about 18 to 90 years old, spanned approximately 26 US areas. Original analysis: Reference gene primers were amplified, and this amplification served to estimate nucleated cell counts. Data came from immunoSEQ multiplex PCR; TCRdb stores just in-frame clones and leaves some out. V and J calls and clone size are as listed in that table; D and trimming were resolved from the DNA. The data show about 170,000 clones, with around 80% seen just once and 15% to 20% held by the top ten. The clonotype comes from a woman between 65 and 79 years old in a cohort exposed to, infected with or recovered from COVID-19 (not recorded which). Sequenced sample: PBMCs or T cells enriched from blood (not recorded which).

DNA for the CDR3: TGTGCCAGCAGCGCCAGGACAGGGGGGTCCTACGAGCAGTACTTC. It specifies CASSARTGGSYEQYF. V gene TRBV2 combines with J gene TRBJ2-7, with 10 bases fitting TRBD1. The CDR3 length is 15 residues. Per germline, CDR1 SNHLY and CDR2 FYNNEI. Unmatched junction bases numbered 6, after V lost 6 bases and J lost 1 base.